A single sample gave rise to the 27 T cell receptor beta chains below, sequenced in a study of T cell changes during pregnancy in multiple sclerosis. Here immunoSEQ multiplex PCR was the method, and the copy in TCRdb shows in-frame clones only, minus some. The sample consists of approximately 66,000 clones, around 92% of them appearing once. The material was peripheral blood, obtained in the third trimester of pregnancy. The receptors were gathered from a female donor in good health, enrolled as a control in a pregnancy study.

The chain has TRBV30 and TRBJ1-2; tentatively, D is TRBD1 (5 bases). CDR1 is GTSNPN and CDR2 is SVGIG in the germline V gene (reference sequence). V shed 1 base and J shed 4 bases, with 13 bases lying between them. The CDR3 covers 14 residues. In DNA form, the CDR3 reads TGTGCCTGGAGTGCGACTCAGGGAGGCTATGGCTACACCTTC. It yields the protein CAWSATQGGYGYTF.

V usage is TRBV5-6 and J usage is TRBJ2-1; 11 bases line up with TRBD2. Germline V gene sequence: CDR1 SGHDT, CDR2 YYEEEE. Trimming took 0 bases from V and 6 from J; bases not matched to a gene: 8. CDR3 length: 17 amino acids. CDR3 protein: CASSLGRGLAVGNEQFF. CDR3 coding DNA: TGTGCCAGCAGCTTGGGACGGGGACTAGCGGTGGGCAATGAGCAGTTCTTC.

This clone was found once. The chain recombines TRBV7-3 with TRBJ2-7, with D perhaps matching TRBD1 (5 bases). V dropped 5 bases and J dropped 5 bases, with 13 bases sitting between them. The V gene's germline CDR1 is SGHTA and CDR2 FQGTGA. CDR3 length equals 13 residues. The CDR3 DNA follows: TGTGCCAGCAGCGGAACAGGAAACCACGAGCAGTACTTC. This codes for CASSGTGNHEQYF.

V usage is TRBV9 and J usage is TRBJ2-3; D might be TRBD2 (6 bases). CDR3 length: 15 residues. The germline V gene has CDR1 SGDLS and CDR2 YYNGEE. The V end lost 0 bases, the J end lost 1 base, and 9 bases lay between the germline ends. The CDR3 is CASSVVGTGTDTQYF. The CDR3, as DNA: TGTGCCAGCAGCGTAGTTGGGACTGGCACAGATACGCAGTATTTT.

The chain recombines TRBV21-1 with TRBJ2-1; the D call in the table, TRBD2, was not verified against the DNA. TRBV21-1 corresponds to a pseudogene. The CDR3 contains 12 residues. This CDR3 reads CASSKRRNEQFF. CDR3 DNA sequence: TGTGCCAGCAGCAAAAGGAGGAATGAGCAGTTCTTC.

The chain is built from TRBV4-1 and TRBJ2-1; 7 bases fit TRBD2. Germline V CDR1 and CDR2: MGHRA, YSYEKL. The trim removed 3 bases at V and 9 bases at J, leaving 2 bases unmatched. This CDR3 region has 12 residues. CDR3 sequence: CASSQLAGEQFF. The DNA of the CDR3 is TGCGCCAGCAGCCAGTTAGCGGGTGAGCAGTTCTTC.

This rearrangement joins TRBV30 to TRBJ2-1; D is possibly TRBD2 (5 bases). V was cut by 3 bases and J by 2 bases, with 14 bases left in between. The CDR3 runs to 15 residues. Germline V lookup: CDR1 GTSNPN, CDR2 SVGIG (reference sequence). The chain's CDR3 is CAWSRGAVPYNEQFF. The CDR3 DNA is TGTGCCTGGAGCCGGGGAGCTGTACCCTACAATGAGCAGTTCTTC.

Only a few counts were recorded for this clone. The rearrangement joins TRBV27 to TRBJ2-7; 9 bases map to TRBD2. The J segment lost 3 bases and the V segment lost 2 bases, leaving 5 bases of the junction unmatched. This CDR3 region has 15 residues. Germline CDR1 MNHEY, CDR2 SMNVEV (reference sequence). The CDR3 nucleotides read TGTGCCAGCAGTTTAGAACTAGCGGGCATCTACGAGCAGTACTTC. It translates to CASSLELAGIYEQYF.

This sequence joins TRBV27 and TRBJ1-2; tentatively, D is TRBD1 (6 bases). The V end lost 5 bases, the J end lost 1 base, and 11 bases lay between the germline ends. The CDR3 extends over 14 amino acids. Germline-derived CDR1 and CDR2 are MNHEY and SMNVEV (reference sequence). Written as DNA, the CDR3 is TGTGCCAGCAGTCCGCACAGGGATAACTATGGCTACACCTTC. Translating it yields CASSPHRDNYGYTF.

This clone is a singleton in its sample. This chain uses TRBV4-2 with TRBJ2-7; the match to TRBD2 covers 7 bases. V shed 3 bases and J 5 bases; nucleotides not matched to a gene: 13. This CDR3 has 16 residues. Germline values: CDR1 LGHNA, CDR2 YNFKEQ. For the CDR3, the DNA is TGTGCCAGCAGCCACGCCGGGACTAACTCGATGGACGAGCAGTACTTC. Protein: CASSHAGTNSMDEQYF.

The chain carries TRBV19 and TRBJ1-5; D gene uncertain. With 5 bases removed from V and 3 bases from J, the gap between germline ends came to 23 bases. From germline, CDR1 is LNHDA and CDR2 SQIVND (reference sequence). CDR3 length: 18 amino acids. The CDR3 sequence is CASSPRGKTLATNQPQHF. The CDR3 DNA reads as TGTGCCAGTAGTCCGCGAGGCAAAACCCTAGCCACCAATCAGCCCCAGCATTTT.

The chain carries TRBV7-6 and TRBJ2-7; 10 bases align to TRBD1. Germline CDR1 and CDR2: SGHVS and FNYEAQ. The CDR3 has 14 amino acids. The V and J ends lost 1 base and 5 bases, in that order; junction bases with no gene match: 2. The CDR3 loop is CASSLEGTGDEQYF. For the CDR3, the DNA is TGTGCCAGCAGCTTAGAAGGGACAGGGGACGAGCAGTACTTC.

This chain joins TRBV27 and TRBJ1-1; D unresolved. V shed 11 bases and J shed 5 bases, with 3 bases lying between them. Germline-derived CDR1 and CDR2 are MNHEY and SMNVEV (reference sequence). CDR3 length: 8 residues. CDR3 coding DNA: TGTGCCCAGACTGAAGCTTTCTTT. This codes for CAQTEAFF.

The rearrangement uses TRBV27 and TRBJ2-7, with 9 bases lining up with TRBD2. Germline V gene lookup returns CDR1 MNHEY and CDR2 SMNVEV (reference sequence). After removal of 2 bases from V and 0 bases from J, the junction contained 8 bases not matched to a gene. This CDR3 has 17 amino acids. CDR3 protein: CASSLGASGTISYEQYF. The CDR3 nucleotides are TGTGCCAGCAGTTTAGGGGCTAGCGGGACGATCTCCTACGAGCAGTACTTC.

The V gene is TRBV28, the J gene TRBJ2-1; D is uncertain. V lost 3 bases, J lost 9 bases, and 15 bases lay in between. The CDR3 has 14 residues. The V gene's germline CDR1 is MDHEN and CDR2 SYDVKM. The DNA for the CDR3 is TGTGCCAGCAGTTTGGCGGATAATCTGGGTGAGCAGTTCTTC. Translating it yields CASSLADNLGEQFF.

The chain uses TRBV29-1 and TRBJ2-7; TRBD1 might be the D (5 bases). The V gene lost 7 bases and the J gene lost 2 bases, with 12 bases spanning the gap. The V gene's germline CDR1 is SQVTM and CDR2 ANQGSEA. The CDR3 spans 12 residues. For the CDR3, the DNA is TGCAGCGCGTATCAGGGTCCCTACGAGCAGTACTTC. It is translated as CSAYQGPYEQYF.

The chain employs TRBV14 and TRBJ2-2; 14 nucleotides match TRBD2. Germline V gene sequence: CDR1 SGHDN, CDR2 FVKESK. The CDR3 is made up of 20 amino acids. V was clipped by 3 bases and J by 1 base; unmatched bases: 10. CDR3 amino acids: CASSHPPGLAGAQNTGELFF. CDR3 sequence (DNA): TGTGCCAGCAGCCACCCGCCGGGACTAGCGGGGGCCCAGAACACCGGGGAGCTGTTTTTT.

This chain connects TRBV9 to TRBJ1-4; weak D call: TRBD1 (5 bases). The CDR3 is 13 amino acids. CDR1 and CDR2 (germline): SGDLS, YYNGEE. With 4 bases removed from V and 8 bases from J, the gap between germline ends came to 12 bases. The CDR3 nucleotides read TGTGCCAGCAGCCCGGACACCCGAGAAAAACTGTTTTTT. Protein sequence: CASSPDTREKLFF.

V gene TRBV10-1 combines with J gene TRBJ2-7; possible D gene TRBD1, 6 bases. The CDR3 loop spans 13 amino acids. CDR1 WNHNN and CDR2 SYGVQD come from the germline V gene (reference sequence). V lost 2 bases and J lost 5, with 10 bases in between. The chain's CDR3 is CASSEGGWNEQYF. The CDR3 region has the DNA TGCGCCAGCAGTGAGGGGGGCTGGAACGAGCAGTACTTC.

This sequence joins TRBV6-5 and TRBJ2-5; D ambiguous. The germline V gene has CDR1 MNHEY and CDR2 SVGAGI. V dropped 0 bases and J dropped 2 bases, with 7 bases sitting between them. This CDR3 comprises 14 residues. In DNA form, the CDR3 reads TGTGCCAGCAGTTACTCAGTCGGTCAAGAGACCCAGTACTTC. Translation gives CASSYSVGQETQYF.

This clone appeared a few times. The sample has other DNA sequences that encode this CDR3 too. The chain joins TRBV4-2 to TRBJ2-1; no clear D. Trimming stripped 0 bases from V and 9 bases from J, with 6 bases between. The CDR3 is made up of 12 amino acids. From germline, CDR1 is LGHNA and CDR2 YNFKEQ. CDR3 sequence: CASSQDSSEQFF. Here the CDR3 DNA reads TGTGCCAGCAGCCAAGATAGCTCTGAGCAGTTCTTC.

The genes are TRBV7-8 and TRBJ2-7, with a possible D match to TRBD2 (5 bases). V shed 5 bases and J shed 7 bases, with 15 bases lying between them. In germline, CDR1 is SGHVS, CDR2 FQNEAQ. The CDR3 spans 13 residues. The CDR3 loop is CASSPPGGGEQYF. The CDR3 nucleotides read TGTGCCAGCAGCCCACCAGGAGGCGGGGAGCAGTACTTC.

The chain links TRBV28 to TRBJ2-1; D gene ambiguous. The germline V and J ends were trimmed by 5 bases and 3 bases, with 8 bases remaining between them. Germline V gene lookup returns CDR1 MDHEN and CDR2 SYDVKM. This CDR3 comprises 13 residues. CDR3 sequence (DNA): TGTGCCAGCAGTCCTCGTAACTACAATGAGCAGTTCTTC. This codes for CASSPRNYNEQFF.

The DNA for the CDR3 is TGTGCCAGCAGCGTGTCCGCCGGCTCCTACGAGCAGTACTTC. Translation gives CASSVSAGSYEQYF. The rearrangement links TRBV11-2 to TRBJ2-7; D unclear. V dropped 5 bases and J dropped 0 bases, with 11 bases sitting between them. Per germline, CDR1 SGHAT and CDR2 FQNNGV. This CDR3 has 14 amino acids. The full variable domain, completed using reference TRBV11-2 and TRBJ2-7, is EAGVAQSPRYKIIEKRQSVAFWCNPISGHATLYWYQQILGQGPKLLIQFQNNGVVDDSQLPKDRFSAERLKGVDSTLKIQPAKLEDSAVYLCASSVSAGSYEQYFGPGTRLTVT.

The chain combines TRBV5-1 with TRBJ2-1, with 8 bases fitting TRBD1. V trimming: 4 bases; J trimming: 3 bases; junction bases outside the gene matches: 12. The length of the CDR3 is 17 residues. Germline V CDR1 and CDR2: SGHRS, YFSETQ. The CDR3 loop reads CASSPGQASGFYNEQFF. CDR3 DNA: TGCGCCAGCAGCCCGGGACAGGCGTCGGGTTTCTACAATGAGCAGTTCTTC.

The CDR3 here is CASSREETQYF. The CDR3 DNA reads TGTGCCAGCAGCCGAGAAGAGACCCAGTACTTC. The rearrangement uses TRBV7-2 and TRBJ2-5, with no clear D. CDR3 size: 11 residues. V shed 5 bases and J shed 3 bases, with 4 bases lying between them. The germline V gene encodes CDR1 SGHTA and CDR2 FQGNSA.

This clone was counted between two and nine times. The V call is TRBV5-5, the J call TRBJ2-1; 9 nucleotides match TRBD2. There are 16 residues in the CDR3. With V trimmed by 0 bases and J by 4 bases, 5 bases remained unmatched. Germline assignment: CDR1 SGHKS and CDR2 YYEKEE (reference sequence). The CDR3 DNA reads as TGTGCCAGCAGCTTGGGCGGGACTAGCCCTTACAATGAGCAGTTCTTC. This translates into CASSLGGTSPYNEQFF.